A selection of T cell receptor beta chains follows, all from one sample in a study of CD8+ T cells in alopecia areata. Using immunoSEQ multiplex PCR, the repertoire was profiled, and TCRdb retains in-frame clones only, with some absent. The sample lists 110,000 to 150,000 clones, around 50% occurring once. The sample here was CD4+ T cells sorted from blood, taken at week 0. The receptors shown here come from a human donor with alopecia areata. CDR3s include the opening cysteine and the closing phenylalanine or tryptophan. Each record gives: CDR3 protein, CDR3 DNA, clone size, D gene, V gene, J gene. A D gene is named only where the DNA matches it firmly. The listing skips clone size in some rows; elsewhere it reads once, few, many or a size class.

cdr3_aa: CSVAPDSGAGEQFF
cdr3_nt: TGCAGCGTTGCGCCGGACTCGGGGGCTGGGGAGCAGTTCTTC
clone_size: NA
d_call: NA
v_call: TRBV29-1
j_call: TRBJ2-1

cdr3_aa: CASSLDDGTQYF
cdr3_nt: TGTGCCAGCAGCTTGGACGACGGCACCCAGTACTTC
clone_size: NA
d_call: NA
v_call: TRBV5-4
j_call: TRBJ2-5

cdr3_aa: CATKTDSGNTIYF
cdr3_nt: TGTGCCACAAAGACGGACTCTGGAAACACCATATATTTT
clone_size: NA
d_call: NA
v_call: TRBV6-5
j_call: TRBJ1-3

cdr3_aa: CASSSTPVRQGSNEQFF
cdr3_nt: TGCGCCAGCAGCTCCACCCCCGTCAGGCAAGGTTCTAATGAGCAGTTCTTC
clone_size: NA
d_call: NA
v_call: TRBV5-1
j_call: TRBJ2-1

cdr3_aa: CASSMVGHNNSPLHF
cdr3_nt: TGTGCCAGTAGTATGGTCGGACATAATAATTCACCCCTCCACTTT
clone_size: NA
d_call: NA
v_call: TRBV19
j_call: TRBJ1-6

cdr3_aa: CAISDSRGTETQYF
cdr3_nt: TGTGCCATCAGCGACTCCAGGGGCACCGAGACCCAGTACTTC
clone_size: NA
d_call: NA
v_call: TRBV10-3
j_call: TRBJ2-5

cdr3_aa: CSVVGQGHETQYF
cdr3_nt: TGCAGCGTTGTGGGACAGGGCCACGAGACCCAGTACTTC
clone_size: few
d_call: TRBD1
v_call: TRBV29-1
j_call: TRBJ2-5

cdr3_aa: CASSQDRATDTQYF
cdr3_nt: TGTGCCAGCAGCCAGGACAGGGCTACAGATACGCAGTATTTT
clone_size: few
d_call: TRBD1
v_call: TRBV14
j_call: TRBJ2-3

cdr3_aa: CASSLTRSTGELFF
cdr3_nt: TGTGCCAGCAGCTTAACCAGATCGACCGGGGAGCTGTTTTTT
clone_size: few
d_call: NA
v_call: TRBV7-2
j_call: TRBJ2-2

cdr3_aa: CAWSVGLANSPLHF
cdr3_nt: TGTGCCTGGAGTGTCGGTCTAGCCAATTCACCCCTCCACTTT
clone_size: NA
d_call: NA
v_call: TRBV30
j_call: TRBJ1-6

cdr3_aa: CASSALGASGAYEQYF
cdr3_nt: TGTGCCAGCAGCGCCCTCGGCGCGAGCGGGGCCTACGAGCAGTACTTC
clone_size: NA
d_call: TRBD2
v_call: TRBV9
j_call: TRBJ2-7

cdr3_aa: CASSQDLTSGGTQETQYF
cdr3_nt: TGCGCCAGCAGCCAAGATCTGACTAGCGGGGGGACCCAAGAGACCCAGTACTTC
clone_size: NA
d_call: TRBD2
v_call: TRBV4-1
j_call: TRBJ2-5

cdr3_aa: CASSYGGNYEQFF
cdr3_nt: TGTGCCAGCAGTTACGGAGGGAACTATGAGCAGTTCTTC
clone_size: once
d_call: NA
v_call: TRBV6-5
j_call: TRBJ2-1

cdr3_aa: CASREDRATLFF
cdr3_nt: TGTGCCAGCAGGGAGGACAGGGCAACGCTGTTTTTT
clone_size: NA
d_call: TRBD1
v_call: TRBV2
j_call: TRBJ2-2

cdr3_aa: CASSLIGFSGANVLTF
cdr3_nt: TGCGCCAGCAGCCTTATCGGGTTCTCTGGGGCCAACGTCCTGACTTTC
clone_size: NA
d_call: NA
v_call: TRBV4-1
j_call: TRBJ2-6

cdr3_aa: CASREQGPWNYGYTF
cdr3_nt: TGCGCCAGCAGGGAACAGGGGCCCTGGAACTATGGCTACACCTTC
clone_size: few
d_call: TRBD1
v_call: TRBV23-1
j_call: TRBJ1-2

cdr3_aa: CASTDPGGTLHF
cdr3_nt: TGTGCCAGCACGGACCCCGGTGGGACCCTCCACTTT
clone_size: NA
d_call: NA
v_call: TRBV2
j_call: TRBJ1-6

cdr3_aa: CASSYSVLTGNTEAFF
cdr3_nt: TGTGCCAGCAGTTACTCGGTCTTGACAGGGAACACTGAAGCTTTCTTT
clone_size: few
d_call: NA
v_call: TRBV6-5
j_call: TRBJ1-1

cdr3_aa: CASSLQGPNYGYTF
cdr3_nt: TGTGCCAGCAGCTTACAGGGGCCTAACTATGGCTACACCTTC
clone_size: few
d_call: TRBD1
v_call: TRBV5-4
j_call: TRBJ1-2

cdr3_aa: CASSDSNPYNSPLHF
cdr3_nt: TGTGCCAGCAGTGACAGCAACCCCTATAATTCACCCCTCCACTTT
clone_size: NA
d_call: NA
v_call: TRBV25-1
j_call: TRBJ1-6

cdr3_aa: CASTYRGSTNEKLFF
cdr3_nt: TGTGCCAGCACCTACAGGGGCTCAACTAATGAAAAACTGTTTTTT
clone_size: NA
d_call: TRBD1
v_call: TRBV6-6
j_call: TRBJ1-4

cdr3_aa: CSARRNTEAFF
cdr3_nt: TGCAGTGCTAGACGGAACACTGAAGCTTTCTTT
clone_size: NA
d_call: NA
v_call: TRBV20-1
j_call: TRBJ1-1

cdr3_aa: CAIRDRDNSPLHF
cdr3_nt: TGTGCCATCAGGGACAGAGATAATTCACCCCTCCACTTT
clone_size: NA
d_call: NA
v_call: TRBV10-3
j_call: TRBJ1-6

cdr3_aa: CASSLGQTTGELFF
cdr3_nt: TGTGCCAGCAGCCTGGGACAGACAACCGGGGAGCTGTTTTTT
clone_size: NA
d_call: TRBD1
v_call: TRBV7-2
j_call: TRBJ2-2

cdr3_aa: CASRPEPGAGELFF
cdr3_nt: TGTGCCAGCAGGCCGGAGCCGGGCGCCGGGGAGCTGTTTTTT
clone_size: NA
d_call: NA
v_call: TRBV7-6
j_call: TRBJ2-2

cdr3_aa: CASSPGGTGELFF
cdr3_nt: TGTGCCAGCAGCCCAGGGGGCACCGGGGAGCTGTTTTTT
clone_size: NA
d_call: TRBD1
v_call: TRBV5-6
j_call: TRBJ2-2

cdr3_aa: CASSDPTGKSYNEQFF
cdr3_nt: TGTGCCAGCAGTGACCCGACAGGGAAATCCTACAATGAGCAGTTCTTC
clone_size: NA
d_call: TRBD1
v_call: TRBV25-1
j_call: TRBJ2-1

cdr3_aa: CSVERAPGANVLTF
cdr3_nt: TGCAGCGTTGAGCGGGCGCCTGGGGCCAACGTCCTGACTTTC
clone_size: NA
d_call: NA
v_call: TRBV29-1
j_call: TRBJ2-6

cdr3_aa: CATKAMLDTGELFF
cdr3_nt: TGTGCCACCAAAGCAATGCTGGACACCGGGGAGCTGTTTTTT
clone_size: few
d_call: NA
v_call: TRBV2
j_call: TRBJ2-2

cdr3_aa: CASSLLSGASNQPQHF
cdr3_nt: TGTGCCAGCAGCCTTCTTAGTGGCGCTAGCAATCAGCCCCAGCATTTT
clone_size: NA
d_call: NA
v_call: TRBV2
j_call: TRBJ1-5

cdr3_aa: CASRRDRSGELFF
cdr3_nt: TGTGCCAGCAGACGAGACCGGTCCGGGGAGCTGTTTTTT
clone_size: NA
d_call: NA
v_call: TRBV5-4
j_call: TRBJ2-2

cdr3_aa: CASSPRTILDTQYF
cdr3_nt: TGTGCCAGTAGTCCTCGTACTATACTCGATACGCAGTATTTT
clone_size: NA
d_call: NA
v_call: TRBV19
j_call: TRBJ2-3

cdr3_aa: CATRGQGSDTQYF
cdr3_nt: TGTGCCACCCGTGGACAGGGTTCAGATACGCAGTATTTT
clone_size: few
d_call: TRBD1
v_call: TRBV19
j_call: TRBJ2-3

cdr3_aa: CSVRRDSTGELFF
cdr3_nt: TGCAGCGTAAGGAGGGATTCTACCGGGGAGCTGTTTTTT
clone_size: NA
d_call: NA
v_call: TRBV29-1
j_call: TRBJ2-2

cdr3_aa: CASSLQGSYNSPLHF
cdr3_nt: TGTGCCAGCAGCTTACAGGGATCCTATAATTCACCCCTCCACTTT
clone_size: NA
d_call: NA
v_call: TRBV7-9
j_call: TRBJ1-6

cdr3_aa: CAWSVIGSPLHF
cdr3_nt: TGTGCCTGGAGTGTAATCGGATCACCCCTCCACTTT
clone_size: NA
d_call: NA
v_call: TRBV30
j_call: TRBJ1-6